The 23 T cell receptor beta chains given below trace back to one sample, sequenced in a study of blood T cell repertoires in COVID-19 (dated by TCRdb to the early 2020s). Library preparation was by the immunoSEQ multiplex PCR assay. Not all clones reach the TCRdb copy of this immuneACCESS table, which keeps in-frame sequences only. Checked studies attribute under half of the gap to unresolved V genes and leave the rest unexplained. This sample gives over 30,000 clones in total; roughly 87% of them show up just once. The ten largest clones represent under 25% of the sample. Input material: peripheral blood. The receptors were gathered from an elderly man with acute or convalescent COVID-19.

The chain uses TRBV5-6 and TRBJ1-5; possible D gene TRBD1, 5 bases. V dropped 0 bases and J dropped 11 bases, with 12 bases sitting between them. This CDR3 contains 13 residues. Germline V gives CDR1 SGHDT, CDR2 YYEEEE. Written as DNA, the CDR3 is TGTGCCAGCAGCTTGGGTGGGGCAAAAGCCCAGCATTTT. Translating gives CASSLGGAKAQHF.

This clone has a handful of counts. The gene calls are TRBV2 and TRBJ1-5; no clear D gene. V was trimmed by 6 bases and J by 0 bases, leaving 9 bases between them. From germline, CDR1 is SNHLY and CDR2 FYNNEI. The CDR3 has 14 amino acids. The CDR3 nucleotides are TGTGCCAGCAGCCTAGAATTTAGCAATCAGCCCCAGCATTTT. Amino acids: CASSLEFSNQPQHF.

This clone has only one observation. The chain employs TRBV5-1 and TRBJ2-2, with TRBD2 as a possible D gene (6 bases). The V gene's germline CDR1 is SGHRS and CDR2 YFSETQ. The length of the CDR3 is 14 residues. V lost 3 bases and J 4 bases, leaving 10 bases between the germline ends. CDR3 bases: TGCGCCAGCAGCTCCCACGGGGGCACCGGGGAGCTGTTTTTT. It codes for CASSSHGGTGELFF.

This clone was picked up one time. The chain couples TRBV7-8 to TRBJ2-3; 8 bases fit TRBD2. CDR1 SGHVS and CDR2 FQNEAQ come from the germline V gene. The CDR3 sequence is 15 residues long. Germline trimming cut 8 bases from V and 4 bases from J; bases unmatched to any gene: 11. The CDR3 nucleotides read TGTGCCAGCGCGAGACGGGGGGGCCGGGCAGATACGCAGTATTTT. Its protein is CASARRGGRADTQYF.

This sequence joins TRBV7-2 and TRBJ1-1, with 9 bases aligning to TRBD1. Trimming removed 2 bases from V and 11 bases from J; junction bases left unmatched: 9. This CDR3 has 14 amino acids. Germline CDR1 is SGHTA and CDR2 is FQGNSA. The CDR3 loop reads CASSLSGRQGEAFF. The CDR3 nucleotides read TGTGCCAGCAGCTTAAGTGGTCGACAGGGGGAGGCTTTCTTT.

The J gene is TRBJ2-7, the V gene TRBV2, with 8 bases aligning to TRBD1. V shed 0 bases, J shed 7 bases, and the junction held 11 bases outside the gene matches. The CDR3 covers 16 residues. Germline V gene data show CDR1 as SNHLY and CDR2 as FYNNEI. CDR3 sequence: CASSEAEGRGPGEQYF. In DNA, the CDR3 is TGTGCCAGCAGTGAAGCGGAGGGCAGGGGGCCGGGGGAGCAGTACTTC. Full variable domain (rest looked up from reference TRBV2 and TRBJ2-7): EPEVTQTPSHQVTQMGQEVILRCVPISNHLYFYWYRQILGQKVEFLVSFYNNEISEKSEIFDDQFSVERPDGSNFTLKIRSTKLEDSAMYFCASSEAEGRGPGEQYFGPGTRLTVT.

The chain links TRBV29-1 to TRBJ2-1, with a tentative D call TRBD1 (6 bases). The V gene lost 2 bases and the J gene lost 8 bases, with 10 bases spanning the gap. The germline V gene encodes CDR1 SQVTM and CDR2 ANQGSEA. The CDR3 length is 12 residues. The CDR3 bases are TGCAGCGTTGAAACTACAGGGTATGAGCAGTTCTTC. This translates into CSVETTGYEQFF.

This clone has a handful of counts. This sequence joins TRBV11-2 and TRBJ2-1; TRBD2 matches at 8 bases. With 2 bases clipped from V and 4 bases from J, the junction kept 1 base outside the gene matches. CDR1 is SGHAT and CDR2 is FQNNGV in the germline V gene. The CDR3 consists of 14 residues. The CDR3 DNA is TGTGCCAGCAGCTTAACTAGCGGATACAATGAGCAGTTCTTC. This sequence encodes CASSLTSGYNEQFF.

V and J are TRBV2 and TRBJ2-7, with 10 bases fitting TRBD1. V was pared by 4 bases and J by 3 bases, with 3 bases of the junction left unmatched. The CDR3 loop spans 14 amino acids. Per the germline V gene, CDR1 is SNHLY and CDR2 is FYNNEI. The CDR3 spells CASSVRDRGYEQYF. The CDR3 bases are TGTGCCAGCAGTGTCCGGGACAGGGGCTACGAGCAGTACTTC.

This clone was picked up a small number of times. The J gene is TRBJ1-3, the V gene TRBV9, with TRBD1 identical over 8 bases. Per germline, CDR1 SGDLS and CDR2 YYNGEE. V was clipped by 3 bases and J by 1 base; unmatched bases: 3. The CDR3 length is 15 residues. The CDR3 here is CASSARGRSGNTIYF. CDR3 in DNA: TGTGCCAGCAGCGCCAGGGGGCGATCTGGAAACACCATATATTTT.

The gene calls are TRBV6-1 and TRBJ2-3, with 11 bases that match TRBD2. The germline CDR1 and CDR2 sequences are MNHNS and SASEGT. The junction had 5 bases not matched to a gene; V was cut back by 3 bases and J by 3 bases. The CDR3 has 16 residues. The CDR3 coding sequence is TGTGCCAGCAGTGAGATAGCGGGGGGGCCGACAGATACGCAGTATTTT. Its translation: CASSEIAGGPTDTQYF.

The chain is built from TRBV24-1 and TRBJ2-3; possibly TRBD1 for D (6 bases). CDR3 length: 17 residues. The germline V gene encodes CDR1 KGHDR and CDR2 SFDVKD. V lost 3 bases and J 0 bases, leaving 15 bases between the germline ends. The CDR3 DNA reads TGTGCCACCAGTGATCGGACGACAGGATCTAGCACAGATACGCAGTATTTT. It translates to CATSDRTTGSSTDTQYF.

This clone was detected once. This sequence joins TRBV5-1 and TRBJ1-2; a weak D match, TRBD1 (6 bases). Per the germline V gene, CDR1 is SGHRS and CDR2 is YFSETQ. The V gene lost 0 bases and the J gene lost 5 bases, with 11 bases spanning the gap. This CDR3 is 14 amino acids long. CDR3 in amino acids: CASSLEGRGYGYTF. The CDR3 nucleotides are TGCGCCAGCAGCTTGGAGGGCAGGGGTTATGGCTACACCTTC.

This clone has just one count. CDR3 loop: CASSRQASTGYTF. The CDR3 DNA reads as TGTGCCAGTAGTCGACAGGCGTCTACTGGCTACACCTTC. The genes are TRBV19 and TRBJ1-2; a possible D gene is TRBD1 (6 bases). CDR3 length: 13 residues. Trimming pared 5 bases from V and 7 bases from J, leaving 14 bases between. The germline CDR1 and CDR2 sequences are LNHDA and SQIVND (reference sequence).

This clone has a single count. The chain has TRBV19 and TRBJ1-6; no reliable D call. Germline V gene data show CDR1 as LNHDA and CDR2 as SQIVND (reference sequence). The CDR3 length is 13 residues. The V gene lost 1 base and the J gene lost 9 bases, with 7 bases spanning the gap. As DNA, the CDR3 is TGTGCCAGTAGTATAGTTGCCGGTTCACCCCTCCACTTT. Its protein is CASSIVAGSPLHF.

This chain connects TRBV4-2 to TRBJ2-2; 9 nucleotides match TRBD1. The V gene end was trimmed by 0 bases and the J gene end by 5 bases; junction bases not matched to a gene: 10. The V gene's germline CDR1 is LGHNA and CDR2 YNFKEQ. This CDR3 has 18 amino acids. As DNA, the CDR3 is TGTGCCAGCAGCCAAGATCGTTCGGGACAGGGAAGAACCGGGGAGCTGTTTTTT. It encodes CASSQDRSGQGRTGELFF.

The chain combines TRBV5-1 with TRBJ1-2, with 9 bases identical to TRBD1. Germline V gene sequence: CDR1 SGHRS, CDR2 YFSETQ. Trimming at V came to 4 bases and at J to 10 bases, leaving 14 bases not matched to a gene. The CDR3 loop spans 15 amino acids. CDR3 sequence: CASSPETGGVFYYTF. DNA for the CDR3: TGCGCCAGCAGCCCGGAGACAGGGGGAGTTTTTTACTACACCTTC.

This rearrangement joins TRBV5-1 to TRBJ1-2; possible D gene TRBD1, 5 bases. The CDR3 totals 17 residues. V lost 0 bases to trimming and J lost 7 bases, with 22 bases between them. The germline V gene encodes CDR1 SGHRS and CDR2 YFSETQ. This chain's CDR3 is CASSLDGAGSADGGYTF. The CDR3 bases are TGCGCCAGCAGCTTGGATGGGGCTGGGTCCGCAGACGGTGGCTACACCTTC.

This chain connects TRBV20-1 to TRBJ1-5, with unresolved D. This CDR3 has 14 amino acids. Germline V CDR1 and CDR2: DFQATT, SNEGSKA (reference sequence). V was pared by 3 bases and J by 1 base, with 10 bases between. In DNA, the CDR3 is TGCAGTGCTAGTGCGTCGGGGAGCAATCAGCCCCAGCATTTT. Amino acid sequence: CSASASGSNQPQHF.

This clone was detected a few times. This chain connects TRBV4-1 to TRBJ1-6, with 11 bases fitting TRBD1. Germline CDR1 is MGHRA and CDR2 is YSYEKL. V lost 4 bases to trimming and J lost 8 bases; unmatched junction nucleotides: 4. CDR3 size: 15 residues. CDR3 coding DNA: TGCGCCAGCAGCCCCCGGGACAGGGGGGATTCACCCCTCCACTTT. It is translated as CASSPRDRGDSPLHF.

The V and J genes are TRBV11-3 and TRBJ1-1; TRBD1 aligns across 8 bases. Per the germline V gene, CDR1 is SGHNT and CDR2 is YENEEA. V was pared by 5 bases and J by 10 bases, with 9 bases of the junction left unmatched. The length of the CDR3 is 13 residues. The DNA for the CDR3 is TGTGCCAGCAGCCTTACTGGACAGGGACGAGCTTTCTTT. This gives the protein CASSLTGQGRAFF.

J is TRBJ1-6 and V is TRBV4-1, with unresolved D. This CDR3 has 13 amino acids. CDR1 is MGHRA and CDR2 is YSYEKL in the germline V gene. The V end lost 6 bases, the J end lost 7 bases, and 10 bases lay between the germline ends. The CDR3 bases are TGCGCCAGCAGTGACCAGGTGAATTCACCCCTCCACTTT. Translated: CASSDQVNSPLHF.

This rearrangement joins TRBV28 to TRBJ1-4, with no clear D. CDR3 size: 13 residues. The V end lost 8 bases, the J end lost 0 bases, and 7 bases lay between the germline ends. Germline V lookup: CDR1 MDHEN, CDR2 SYDVKM. The CDR3: CASLLATNEKLFF. The CDR3, as DNA: TGTGCCAGCCTCCTTGCAACTAATGAAAAACTGTTTTTT.